What follows are 13 T cell receptor beta chains derived from one specimen sequenced in a study of blood T cell repertoires in COVID-19. Here immunoSEQ multiplex PCR was the method, and the copy in TCRdb shows in-frame clones only, minus some. Here the sample spans 150,000 to 200,000 clones, less than 85% being singletons. The sample consisted of peripheral blood. The receptor set was obtained from a human donor with acute or convalescent COVID-19. The donor label of this sample is uncertain.

CDR3 bases: TGCGCCAGCAGCTTGTCAACCTACGAGCAGTACTTC. Residues: CASSLSTYEQYF. The V call is TRBV5-1, the J call TRBJ2-7; D gene uncertain. The ends were cut back, 1 base at V and 2 bases at J, with 4 bases in the middle. The CDR3 consists of 12 residues. Germline assignment: CDR1 SGHRS and CDR2 YFSETQ.

The rearrangement joins TRBV4-1 to TRBJ1-6; D perhaps matches TRBD1 (5 bases). With 1 base removed from V and 7 bases from J, the gap between germline ends came to 14 bases. Germline V gene lookup returns CDR1 MGHRA and CDR2 YSYEKL. This CDR3 is 16 amino acids long. CDR3 sequence (DNA): TGCGCCAGCAGCCAAGGGGGCAGTCGCGCCAATTCACCCCTCCACTTT. It translates to CASSQGGSRANSPLHF.

The chain recombines TRBV30 with TRBJ1-1; D gene unclear. The length of the CDR3 is 12 residues. The ends were cut back, 0 bases at V and 6 bases at J, with 8 bases in the middle. Germline V gives CDR1 GTSNPN, CDR2 SVGIG (reference sequence). In nucleotides, the CDR3 is TGTGCCTGGAGTGTACAATACCCTGAAGCTTTCTTT. Translation gives CAWSVQYPEAFF.

The chain joins TRBV18 to TRBJ2-1, with TRBD2 matching 14 bases. The ends lost 6 bases at V and 6 bases at J; junction bases unmatched: 7. Germline CDR1 KGHSH, CDR2 LQKENI. This CDR3 has 16 residues. CDR3 in amino acids: CASSPRTSGGLNEQFF. CDR3 bases: TGTGCCAGCTCCCCTCGGACTAGCGGGGGGCTCAATGAGCAGTTCTTC.

CDR3 sequence: CASSLSWFSNQPQHF. CDR3 DNA: TGCGCCAGCAGCCTAAGCTGGTTTAGCAATCAGCCCCAGCATTTT. The chain couples TRBV4-3 to TRBJ1-5, with D unclear. Germline V CDR1 and CDR2: LGHNA, YSLEER. Trimming took off 4 bases at V and 0 bases at J, with 10 bases between the two ends. The length of the CDR3 is 15 residues.

The sample holds one count of this clone. The V gene is TRBV5-1, the J gene TRBJ1-4; D is possibly TRBD1 (5 bases). This CDR3 region has 14 residues. V dropped 0 bases and J dropped 8 bases, with 11 bases sitting between them. The germline V gene has CDR1 SGHRS and CDR2 YFSETQ. The CDR3, as DNA: TGCGCCAGCAGCTTGGGGGCAGGGAAAGAAAAACTGTTTTTT. Encoded protein: CASSLGAGKEKLFF.

This clone showed up just once. CDR3 amino acids: CASSQFQGADNSPLHF. The CDR3 DNA is TGTGCCAGCAGCCAGTTTCAGGGGGCCGATAATTCACCCCTCCACTTT. The J gene is TRBJ1-6, the V gene TRBV4-2; 8 bases map to TRBD1. J was trimmed by 5 bases and V by 3 bases; bases with no gene match: 6. The germline V gene encodes CDR1 LGHNA and CDR2 YNFKEQ. The CDR3 totals 16 residues.

J is TRBJ1-6 and V is TRBV6-6; D is perhaps TRBD1 (6 bases). CDR3 length equals 14 residues. Germline-derived CDR1 and CDR2 are MNHNY and SVGAGI (reference sequence). V gave up 4 bases and J gave up 5 bases, with 9 bases separating them. CDR3 nucleotides: TGTGCCAGCAGTTTCAGGACAGATAATTCACCCCTCCACTTT. Protein: CASSFRTDNSPLHF.

V is TRBV5-1 and J is TRBJ2-5; 9 bases align to TRBD1. This CDR3 is built from 13 residues. Germline V lookup: CDR1 SGHRS, CDR2 YFSETQ. V trimming: 3 bases; J trimming: 5 bases; junction bases outside the gene matches: 2. The CDR3 DNA is TGCGCCAGCAGCTCCGGGACAGGGGAGACCCAGTACTTC. Translating it yields CASSSGTGETQYF.

This clone appeared a few times. The V and J genes are TRBV7-9 and TRBJ1-4; 10 bases line up with TRBD1. Per the germline V gene, CDR1 is SEHNR and CDR2 is FQNEAQ (reference sequence). This CDR3 contains 18 residues. V trimming: 4 bases; J trimming: 5 bases; junction bases outside the gene matches: 13. This CDR3 is CASSSQIGTGDSNEKLFF. CDR3 bases: TGTGCCAGCAGCTCCCAGATCGGGACAGGGGATTCGAATGAAAAACTGTTTTTT.

The chain is built from TRBV11-3 and TRBJ2-2, with D possibly being TRBD1 (6 bases). The CDR3 loop spans 16 amino acids. V was cut by 5 bases and J by 5 bases, with 18 bases left in between. Germline CDR1 is SGHNT and CDR2 is YENEEA. CDR3 nucleotide sequence: TGTGCCAGCAGCCTCAGGACAGCTGTATTGACCGGGGAGCTGTTTTTT. Its translation is CASSLRTAVLTGELFF. Full variable domain (missing parts from reference TRBV11-3 and TRBJ2-2): EAGVVQSPRYKIIEKKQPVAFWCNPISGHNTLYWYLQNLGQGPELLIRYENEEAVDDSQLPKDRFSAERLKGVDSTLKIQPAELGDSAVYLCASSLRTAVLTGELFFGEGSRLTVL.

In DNA form, the CDR3 reads TGTGCCAGCATCAGGGGGTCCTCCTCCTACGAGCAGTACTTC. Its translation: CASIRGSSSYEQYF. The chain couples TRBV2 to TRBJ2-7; 7 bases are a match to TRBD1. The germline V gene encodes CDR1 SNHLY and CDR2 FYNNEI. This CDR3 has 14 amino acids. V gave up 7 bases and J gave up 0 bases; unmatched junction bases: 6.

The chain combines TRBV2 with TRBJ1-6; 9 positions match TRBD1. This CDR3 comprises 15 residues. CDR1 and CDR2 from the germline V gene are SNHLY and FYNNEI. J was trimmed by 7 bases and V by 8 bases; bases with no gene match: 9. The CDR3: CASAGTGNSNSPLHF. The CDR3 DNA reads TGTGCCAGCGCTGGGACAGGGAATTCCAATTCACCCCTCCACTTT.